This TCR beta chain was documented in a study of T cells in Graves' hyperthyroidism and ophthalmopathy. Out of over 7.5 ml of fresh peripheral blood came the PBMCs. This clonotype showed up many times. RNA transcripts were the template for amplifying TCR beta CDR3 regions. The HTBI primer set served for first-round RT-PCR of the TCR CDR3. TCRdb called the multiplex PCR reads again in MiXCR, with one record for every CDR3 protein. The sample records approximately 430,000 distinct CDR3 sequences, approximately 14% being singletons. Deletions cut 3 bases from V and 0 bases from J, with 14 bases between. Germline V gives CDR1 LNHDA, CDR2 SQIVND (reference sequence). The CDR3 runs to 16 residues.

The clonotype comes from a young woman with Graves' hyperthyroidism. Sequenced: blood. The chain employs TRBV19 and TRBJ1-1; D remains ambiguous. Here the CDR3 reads CASSISFRSLNTEAFF. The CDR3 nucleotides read TGTGCCAGTAGTATTTCATTCAGGAGCCTGAACACTGAAGCTTTCTTT.